Below are 6 T cell receptor beta chains sequenced from a single sample in a study of cytomegalovirus exposure and HLA in healthy donors. The study ran its PCR with 60 Vbeta and 13 Jbeta primers. TCRdb's copy holds only in-frame clones and misses some; the assay was immunoSEQ multiplex PCR. Here the sample spans some 160,000 clones, around 80% being singletons. The sample consisted of PBMCs. The receptors here all came from a woman in her thirties or forties in good health and CMV-seronegative.

This chain joins TRBV7-9 and TRBJ1-1, with D tentatively TRBD1 (5 bases). The CDR3 consists of 14 residues. With 1 base removed from V and 5 bases from J, the gap between germline ends came to 11 bases. Germline V gene sequence: CDR1 SEHNR, CDR2 FQNEAQ (reference sequence). The DNA for the CDR3 is TGTGCCAGCAGCTTAGATTCGGGGGGAACTGAAGCTTTCTTT. Residues: CASSLDSGGTEAFF. The whole variable domain, filled in from reference TRBV7-9 and TRBJ1-1, reads DTGVSQNPRHKITKRGQNVTFRCDPISEHNRLYWYRQTLGQGPEFLTYFQNEAQLEKSRLLSDRFSAERPKGSFSTLEIQRTEQGDSAMYLCASSLDSGGTEAFFGQGTRLTVV.

The genes are TRBV29-1 and TRBJ1-1; possible D gene TRBD1, 5 bases. V shed 4 bases and J shed 8 bases, with 17 bases lying between them. Germline CDR1 SQVTM, CDR2 ANQGSEA. The CDR3 runs 13 residues. As DNA, the CDR3 is TGCAGCGTTGCAACCGGGGGGATCGCCGAAGCTTTCTTT. Amino acid sequence: CSVATGGIAEAFF.

The V and J genes are TRBV18 and TRBJ1-3; D unresolved. Trimming cost V 2 bases and J 2 bases, with 10 bases left between them. The V gene's germline CDR1 is KGHSH and CDR2 LQKENI. This CDR3 region has 15 residues. The CDR3 DNA reads TGTGCCAGCTCACCAAACGAAGGAGCTGGAAACACCATATATTTT. This sequence encodes CASSPNEGAGNTIYF.

This clone was observed a handful of times. The chain has TRBV2 and TRBJ2-5, with TRBD1 identical over 8 bases. The trim removed 2 bases at V and 4 bases at J, leaving 9 bases unmatched. The germline V gene encodes CDR1 SNHLY and CDR2 FYNNEI. This CDR3 spans 16 amino acids. CDR3 in amino acids: CASSELRQGAGETQYF. The CDR3 coding sequence is TGTGCCAGCAGTGAATTGAGGCAGGGGGCTGGAGAGACCCAGTACTTC.

This chain links TRBV19 with TRBJ1-4; a possible D gene is TRBD1 (6 bases). Trimming left V 2 bases short and J 6 bases short, with 7 bases between. Germline-derived CDR1 and CDR2 are LNHDA and SQIVND (reference sequence). The CDR3 has 13 amino acids. CDR3 DNA: TGTGCCAGTAGTATATGGACAGATGAAAAACTGTTTTTT. It codes for CASSIWTDEKLFF. Drawing the rest from reference TRBV19 and TRBJ1-4, the complete variable domain is DGGITQSPKYLFRKEGQNVTLSCEQNLNHDAMYWYRQDPGQGLRLIYYSQIVNDFQKGDIAEGYSVSREKKESFPLTVTSAQKNPTAFYLCASSIWTDEKLFFGSGTQLSVL.

The genes are TRBV19 and TRBJ2-2; 7 bases are a match to TRBD2. CDR3 size: 15 residues. Trimming cost V 6 bases and J 3 bases; bases outside gene matches: 7. The germline V gene encodes CDR1 LNHDA and CDR2 SQIVND (reference sequence). The CDR3 DNA reads as TGTGCCAGTAGACGAGCGGGGCTTCACACCGGGGAGCTGTTTTTT. It encodes CASRRAGLHTGELFF.